Listed below are T cell receptor beta chains from one sample, sequenced in a study of technical replicates of blood from a few donors. Here immunoSEQ multiplex PCR was the method, and the copy in TCRdb shows in-frame clones only, minus some. The sample yields under 95,000 clones, around 92% seen once. The sequencing sample was made of T cells isolated from PBMCs. The receptors shown here come from a human donor in good health. Some clones in this sample may be carry-over from other donors' samples. The CDR3 runs from the conserved cysteine through the conserved F or W. The D gene is left open where the match is weak. Size values are once, few and many counts, or a class for expanded clones, and some rows have none.

cdr3_nt: TGCGCCAGCAGCTTCGACAGGGTTGGGGGCTCTGGGGCCAACGTCCTGACTTTC
cdr3_aa: CASSFDRVGGSGANVLTF
j_call: TRBJ2-6
d_call: TRBD1
clone_size: .
v_call: TRBV5-1

cdr3_nt: TGTGCCAGTAGTATTTACTCCGCAGGGTGGCCAACAGATACGCAGTATTTT
cdr3_aa: CASSIYSAGWPTDTQYF
j_call: TRBJ2-3
d_call: .
clone_size: .
v_call: TRBV19

cdr3_nt: TGTGCCAGCAGTTTCGGGACTAACTATGGCTACACCTTC
cdr3_aa: CASSFGTNYGYTF
j_call: TRBJ1-2
d_call: .
clone_size: .
v_call: TRBV28

cdr3_nt: TGCAGCGGCACAGGGACAACCTACGAGCAGTACTTC
cdr3_aa: CSGTGTTYEQYF
j_call: TRBJ2-7
d_call: .
clone_size: .
v_call: TRBV29-1

cdr3_nt: TGTGCCAGCAGTTTATCGTGGCCGACAGGCTCCTACGAGCAGTACTTC
cdr3_aa: CASSLSWPTGSYEQYF
j_call: TRBJ2-7
d_call: .
clone_size: .
v_call: TRBV28

cdr3_nt: TGCGCCAGCAGCCATAATGTCGACTATGAGCAGTTCTTC
cdr3_aa: CASSHNVDYEQFF
j_call: TRBJ2-1
d_call: .
clone_size: .
v_call: TRBV4-1

cdr3_nt: TGTGCCAGCAGCTTGCTCTCTCAGGATACTGAAGCTTTCTTT
cdr3_aa: CASSLLSQDTEAFF
j_call: TRBJ1-1
d_call: .
clone_size: .
v_call: TRBV5-5

cdr3_nt: TGTGCCAGCAGTTTCAAGCCGGGGACAGACTATGGCTACACCTTC
cdr3_aa: CASSFKPGTDYGYTF
j_call: TRBJ1-2
d_call: TRBD1
clone_size: .
v_call: TRBV6-5

cdr3_nt: TGTGCCAGCAGAGGACAGGAGAACACTGAAGCTTTCTTT
cdr3_aa: CASRGQENTEAFF
j_call: TRBJ1-1
d_call: TRBD1
clone_size: .
v_call: TRBV2

cdr3_nt: TGCGCCAGCAGCCCAGGTGTGGTGAATCAACTGTTTTTT
cdr3_aa: CASSPGVVNQLFF
j_call: TRBJ1-4
d_call: .
clone_size: .
v_call: TRBV4-1

cdr3_nt: TGTGCCAGCAGTTTCGTTCGGGAGGAGACCCAGTACTTC
cdr3_aa: CASSFVREETQYF
j_call: TRBJ2-5
d_call: .
clone_size: .
v_call: TRBV27

cdr3_nt: TGTGCCAGCAGTTCCCCCCGTGAGCGTGATGAGCAGTTCTTC
cdr3_aa: CASSSPRERDEQFF
j_call: TRBJ2-1
d_call: .
clone_size: .
v_call: TRBV6-5

cdr3_nt: TGTGCCAGTAGTATATTCCGGGGACTAGCGGGGAGCGATACAGAGACCCAGTACTTC
cdr3_aa: CASSIFRGLAGSDTETQYF
j_call: TRBJ2-5
d_call: TRBD2
clone_size: .
v_call: TRBV19

cdr3_nt: TGTGCCAGCAGCACGGACAGGGAAGAGACCCAGTACTTC
cdr3_aa: CASSTDREETQYF
j_call: TRBJ2-5
d_call: TRBD1
clone_size: .
v_call: TRBV5-4

cdr3_nt: TGTGCCAGCAGTTACTCAGGGACAGGGGGCGCCGAGCAGTACTTC
cdr3_aa: CASSYSGTGGAEQYF
j_call: TRBJ2-7
d_call: TRBD1
clone_size: .
v_call: TRBV6-5

cdr3_nt: TGTGCCAGCAGTTTCGGACAGACAGAAGGCTACGAGCAGTACTTC
cdr3_aa: CASSFGQTEGYEQYF
j_call: TRBJ2-7
d_call: .
clone_size: .
v_call: TRBV28

cdr3_nt: TGTGCCAGTAGTACGCAGTCGGGATACGAGCAGTACTTC
cdr3_aa: CASSTQSGYEQYF
j_call: TRBJ2-7
d_call: .
clone_size: few
v_call: TRBV19

cdr3_nt: TGTGCCTGGAGTCCTAGCTTCGGAGGGGAGACCCAGTACTTC
cdr3_aa: CAWSPSFGGETQYF
j_call: TRBJ2-5
d_call: .
clone_size: .
v_call: TRBV30

cdr3_nt: TGTGCCAGCAGACGATTACAGGGGGCCGGGGAGCTGTTTTTT
cdr3_aa: CASRRLQGAGELFF
j_call: TRBJ2-2
d_call: TRBD1
clone_size: .
v_call: TRBV6-1

cdr3_nt: TGTGCCAGCAGCGTAACTAGCGGAGCTTACGAGCAGTACTTC
cdr3_aa: CASSVTSGAYEQYF
j_call: TRBJ2-7
d_call: TRBD2
clone_size: .
v_call: TRBV7-2

cdr3_nt: TGTGCCAGTAGTTCGGGACAGACCCTAAATGAGCAGTTCTTC
cdr3_aa: CASSSGQTLNEQFF
j_call: TRBJ2-1
d_call: TRBD1
clone_size: .
v_call: TRBV19

cdr3_nt: TGTGCCAGCAGCCATTTACTTGACAGGGGAGGGGGGTGGAAAGAGACCCAGTACTTC
cdr3_aa: CASSHLLDRGGGWKETQYF
j_call: TRBJ2-5
d_call: .
clone_size: .
v_call: TRBV28

cdr3_nt: TGTGCCATCAGTGAGTCGGCTAGCGGGAACTTTCGTGAGCAGTTCTTC
cdr3_aa: CAISESASGNFREQFF
j_call: TRBJ2-1
d_call: TRBD2
clone_size: .
v_call: TRBV10-3

cdr3_nt: TGTGCCAGCAGCCAAGATATGAGGGGCACAGATACGCAGTATTTT
cdr3_aa: CASSQDMRGTDTQYF
j_call: TRBJ2-3
d_call: .
clone_size: .
v_call: TRBV14

cdr3_nt: TGTGCCAGCAGCTTAGACCAAGGACTAGCGGGAGGGCCGATAGAGACCCAGTACTTC
cdr3_aa: CASSLDQGLAGGPIETQYF
j_call: TRBJ2-5
d_call: TRBD2
clone_size: .
v_call: TRBV11-2

cdr3_nt: TGTGCCACTTTCCAGACAGGGGCGGGCACTGAAGCTTTCTTT
cdr3_aa: CATFQTGAGTEAFF
j_call: TRBJ1-1
d_call: TRBD1
clone_size: .
v_call: TRBV18

cdr3_nt: TGTGCCAGCGGGGGACTCTACGAGCAGTACTTC
cdr3_aa: CASGGLYEQYF
j_call: TRBJ2-7
d_call: .
clone_size: .
v_call: TRBV25-1

cdr3_nt: TGCAGCGTTCCCGGACAGGGAAGCACCGGGGAGCTGTTTTTT
cdr3_aa: CSVPGQGSTGELFF
j_call: TRBJ2-2
d_call: TRBD1
clone_size: .
v_call: TRBV29-1

cdr3_nt: TGTGCCAGCAGTACAGGGACCATGCCCCAGCATTTT
cdr3_aa: CASSTGTMPQHF
j_call: TRBJ1-5
d_call: .
clone_size: .
v_call: TRBV2

cdr3_nt: TGTGCCTGGCGGGGGGTGGGGAACACTGAAGCTTTCTTT
cdr3_aa: CAWRGVGNTEAFF
j_call: TRBJ1-1
d_call: .
clone_size: once
v_call: TRBV30

cdr3_nt: TGTGCCAGCAGCTCGGGCGGGTTCGGCACCGGGGAGCTGTTTTTT
cdr3_aa: CASSSGGFGTGELFF
j_call: TRBJ2-2
d_call: .
clone_size: .
v_call: TRBV7-2

cdr3_nt: TGTGCCAGCTCACAGGGGGACAGGGCAAACTACTATGGCTACACCTTC
cdr3_aa: CASSQGDRANYYGYTF
j_call: TRBJ1-2
d_call: TRBD1
clone_size: .
v_call: TRBV18

cdr3_nt: TGTGCCAGCAGCTCCCGTGAGGAGGCGGATACGCAGTATTTT
cdr3_aa: CASSSREEADTQYF
j_call: TRBJ2-3
d_call: .
clone_size: .
v_call: TRBV5-4

cdr3_nt: TGTGCCAGCAGTGCTCCCCTGGGGCATTATCACGAGCAGTACTTC
cdr3_aa: CASSAPLGHYHEQYF
j_call: TRBJ2-7
d_call: .
clone_size: .
v_call: TRBV28

cdr3_nt: TGTGCCAGCAGCGAGCAGGGTTCTGAAGCTTTCTTT
cdr3_aa: CASSEQGSEAFF
j_call: TRBJ1-1
d_call: .
clone_size: .
v_call: TRBV7-9

cdr3_nt: TGTGCCAGCAGCCAAACTAGGCAGCAGGCCCAGTACTTC
cdr3_aa: CASSQTRQQAQYF
j_call: TRBJ2-5
d_call: .
clone_size: .
v_call: TRBV7-3

cdr3_nt: TGTGCCAGCGGGTTGGGGGCAGAAGAGACCCAGTACTTC
cdr3_aa: CASGLGAEETQYF
j_call: TRBJ2-5
d_call: .
clone_size: once
v_call: TRBV28

cdr3_nt: TGCGCCAGCAGCCAAGGCCCGGGGACAACACTGAACACTGAAGCTTTCTTT
cdr3_aa: CASSQGPGTTLNTEAFF
j_call: TRBJ1-1
d_call: .
clone_size: .
v_call: TRBV5-1

cdr3_nt: TGTGCCAGCGCACCGGGACAGGGTTTCTACGAGCAGTACTTC
cdr3_aa: CASAPGQGFYEQYF
j_call: TRBJ2-7
d_call: TRBD1
clone_size: .
v_call: TRBV25-1

cdr3_nt: TGCGCCAGCAGCGTGCAGGGTCCGTTGAACACTGAAGCTTTCTTT
cdr3_aa: CASSVQGPLNTEAFF
j_call: TRBJ1-1
d_call: .
clone_size: .
v_call: TRBV5-1

cdr3_nt: TGTGCCAGCACCGCCAACACAGGAGACTACGAGCAGTACTTC
cdr3_aa: CASTANTGDYEQYF
j_call: TRBJ2-7
d_call: .
clone_size: once
v_call: TRBV7-9

cdr3_nt: TGTGCTAGCCAAGGGGAGGGCACCTACGAGCAGTACTTC
cdr3_aa: CASQGEGTYEQYF
j_call: TRBJ2-7
d_call: TRBD2
clone_size: .
v_call: TRBV12-5

cdr3_nt: TGTGCCAGCAGTTTAGGGCAGATCTACGAGCAGTACTTC
cdr3_aa: CASSLGQIYEQYF
j_call: TRBJ2-7
d_call: .
clone_size: .
v_call: TRBV27

cdr3_nt: TGTGCCAGCAGTGAACGCGCAGTGGGGCATGAGCAGTTCTTC
cdr3_aa: CASSERAVGHEQFF
j_call: TRBJ2-1
d_call: .
clone_size: once
v_call: TRBV6-1

cdr3_nt: TGCGCCAGCAGCCCCTTCGTACGGGGCACCGGGGAGCTGTTTTTT
cdr3_aa: CASSPFVRGTGELFF
j_call: TRBJ2-2
d_call: .
clone_size: once
v_call: TRBV5-1

cdr3_nt: TGTGCCAGCAGCTTTTCTAATGACAGGGAAAGTTCACGGCAGCCCCAGCATTTT
cdr3_aa: CASSFSNDRESSRQPQHF
j_call: TRBJ1-5
d_call: TRBD1
clone_size: .
v_call: TRBV7-8

cdr3_nt: TGTGCCAGCAGCGTAAGGCTAGCTACCGGGGAGCTGTTTTTT
cdr3_aa: CASSVRLATGELFF
j_call: TRBJ2-2
d_call: .
clone_size: .
v_call: TRBV9

cdr3_nt: TGTGCCAGCAGCTTAGGAGAAGGGGGCTGGGTTAATGAAAAACTGTTTTTT
cdr3_aa: CASSLGEGGWVNEKLFF
j_call: TRBJ1-4
d_call: TRBD1
clone_size: .
v_call: TRBV11-2

cdr3_nt: TGTGCCAGCAGCTTAGATCCGGGGGGCACCGATACGCAGTATTTT
cdr3_aa: CASSLDPGGTDTQYF
j_call: TRBJ2-3
d_call: .
clone_size: .
v_call: TRBV7-9

cdr3_nt: TGTGCCAGCAGCCAGACAGGGGGCTACACTGAAGCTTTCTTT
cdr3_aa: CASSQTGGYTEAFF
j_call: TRBJ1-1
d_call: TRBD1
clone_size: .
v_call: TRBV6-5

cdr3_nt: TGTGCCGCAAAAGGACAGGGCAACACTGAAGCTTTCTTT
cdr3_aa: CAAKGQGNTEAFF
j_call: TRBJ1-1
d_call: TRBD1
clone_size: few
v_call: TRBV19

cdr3_nt: TGTGCCAGCAGCGCAACTAGAGATACGCAGTATTTT
cdr3_aa: CASSATRDTQYF
j_call: TRBJ2-3
d_call: .
clone_size: .
v_call: TRBV9

cdr3_nt: TGCGCCAGCAGCTTGGCCAGGGGTGACGAGCAGTACTTC
cdr3_aa: CASSLARGDEQYF
j_call: TRBJ2-7
d_call: .
clone_size: .
v_call: TRBV5-1

cdr3_nt: TGTGCCAGCAGCCCGGGACTAGCGTACTCCTACGAGCAGTACTTC
cdr3_aa: CASSPGLAYSYEQYF
j_call: TRBJ2-7
d_call: TRBD2
clone_size: .
v_call: TRBV5-4

cdr3_nt: TGCGCCAGCAGCTTTGACAGGGCAATCAACACTGAAGCTTTCTTT
cdr3_aa: CASSFDRAINTEAFF
j_call: TRBJ1-1
d_call: TRBD1
clone_size: once
v_call: TRBV5-1

cdr3_nt: TGTGCCAGCGCCCCCCCTCAGGGCTATGGCTACACCTTC
cdr3_aa: CASAPPQGYGYTF
j_call: TRBJ1-2
d_call: .
clone_size: .
v_call: TRBV6-5

cdr3_nt: TGTGCCAGCAGACCACAGGGGGCGCCTGAAAAACTGTTTTTT
cdr3_aa: CASRPQGAPEKLFF
j_call: TRBJ1-4
d_call: TRBD1
clone_size: .
v_call: TRBV6-5